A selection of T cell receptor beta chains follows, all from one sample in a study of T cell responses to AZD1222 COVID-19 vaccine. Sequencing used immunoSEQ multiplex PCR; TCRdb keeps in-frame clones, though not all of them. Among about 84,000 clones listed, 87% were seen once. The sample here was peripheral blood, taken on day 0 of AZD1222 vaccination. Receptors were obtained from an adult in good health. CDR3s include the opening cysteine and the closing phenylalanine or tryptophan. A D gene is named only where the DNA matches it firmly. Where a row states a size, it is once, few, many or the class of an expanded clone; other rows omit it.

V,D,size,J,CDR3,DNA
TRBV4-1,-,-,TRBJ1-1,CASSPGWGGGPEAFF,TGCGCCAGCAGCCCCGGTTGGGGGGGAGGACCTGAAGCTTTCTTT
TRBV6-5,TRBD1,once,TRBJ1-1,CASRTGGGLPEAFF,TGTGCCAGCAGGACAGGGGGCGGATTGCCTGAAGCTTTCTTT
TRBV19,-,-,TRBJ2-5,CASSIAGVTLQETQYF,TGTGCCAGTAGTATTGCGGGCGTGACCCTGCAAGAGACCCAGTACTTC
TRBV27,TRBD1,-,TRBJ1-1,CASSEDRGDLNTEAFF,TGTGCCAGCAGTGAGGACAGGGGGGACCTGAACACTGAAGCTTTCTTT
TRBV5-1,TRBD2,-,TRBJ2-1,CASRIAAGVNYNEQFF,TGCGCCAGCAGAATTGCGGCGGGAGTCAACTACAATGAGCAGTTCTTC
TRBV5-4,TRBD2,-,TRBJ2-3,CASSLKREGRADTQYF,TGTGCCAGCAGCCTCAAGCGGGAGGGCCGCGCAGATACGCAGTATTTT
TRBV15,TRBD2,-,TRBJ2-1,CATSRDKLAGIYNEQFF,TGTGCCACCAGCAGAGATAAACTAGCGGGGATTTACAATGAGCAGTTCTTC
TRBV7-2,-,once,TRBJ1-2,CASSLVAGSIYGYTF,TGTGCCAGCAGCTTAGTAGCAGGGTCTATCTATGGCTACACCTTC
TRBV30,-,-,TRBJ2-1,CAWGRINNEQFF,TGTGCCTGGGGGCGAATCAACAATGAGCAGTTCTTC
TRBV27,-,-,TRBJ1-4,CASSLVRDGGKLFF,TGTGCCAGCAGTTTAGTCAGGGACGGCGGAAAACTGTTTTTT
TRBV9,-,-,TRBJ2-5,CASSGAGYQETQYF,TGTGCCAGCAGCGGAGCAGGGTACCAAGAGACCCAGTACTTC
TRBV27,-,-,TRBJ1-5,CASRRIDNQPQHF,TGTGCCAGCAGACGGATAGACAATCAGCCCCAGCATTTT
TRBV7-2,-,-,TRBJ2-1,CASSLGRYSPYNEQFF,TGTGCCAGCAGCCTAGGCAGGTATTCTCCCTACAATGAGCAGTTCTTC
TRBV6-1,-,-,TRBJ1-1,CASSEQGRTEAFF,TGTGCCAGCAGTGAACAGGGTAGGACTGAAGCTTTCTTT
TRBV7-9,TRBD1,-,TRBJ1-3,CASSTPTGVGNTIYF,TGTGCCAGCAGCACTCCGACAGGGGTGGGAAACACCATATATTTT
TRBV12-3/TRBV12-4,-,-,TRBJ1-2,CASSNRDFYGYTF,TGTGCCAGCAGTAACAGGGACTTCTATGGCTACACCTTC
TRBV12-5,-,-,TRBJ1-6,CASGPSSSYNSPLHF,TGTGCTAGTGGTCCTTCGAGCTCCTATAATTCACCCCTCCACTTT
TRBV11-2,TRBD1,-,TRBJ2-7,CASSLAPGDSYEQYF,TGTGCCAGCAGCTTAGCCCCCGGGGACAGCTACGAGCAGTACTTC
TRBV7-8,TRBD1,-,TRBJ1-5,CASSVGTGENQPQHF,TGTGCCAGCAGCGTAGGGACAGGGGAAAATCAGCCCCAGCATTTT
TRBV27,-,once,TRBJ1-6,CASSPRPKTGNSPLHF,TGTGCCAGCAGTCCCCGACCAAAAACAGGGAATTCACCCCTCCACTTT
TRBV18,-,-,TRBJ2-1,CASSRANGGAYNEQFF,TGTGCCAGCTCACGTGCCAACGGGGGCGCCTACAATGAGCAGTTCTTC
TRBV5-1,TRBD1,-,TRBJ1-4,CASSQGQGGVATNEKLFF,TGCGCCAGCAGCCAAGGACAGGGTGGAGTTGCAACTAATGAAAAACTGTTTTTT